The present T cell receptor beta chain was sequenced within a study of tumor-infiltrating lymphocytes in primary liver carcinoma. Remarks on this clonotype: A clone one base away is much larger, so this may be a read error.

The input was about 490 ng total RNA; TCR beta cDNA was made from it with a constant-region primer. Amplification in three nested multiplex PCR rounds with slightly modified ARM-PCR gave rise to TCR beta libraries. In the first two PCR rounds, TRBV1-TRBV30 forward primers were paired with a C-beta reverse primer, and each round lasted approximately 9 cycles. TCRdb redid the calling of the multiplex PCR reads with MiXCR, one entry per CDR3 protein. This sample has around 330,000 distinct CDR3 sequences, with nearly 60% found just once. In addition to blood RNA drawn from unsorted whole blood, germline DNA was extracted. The germline V gene encodes CDR1 LGHNA and CDR2 YNFKEQ. CDR3 length equals 16 residues.

The chain employs TRBV4-2 and TRBJ1-2; TRBD1 matches at 10 bases. The receptor's source is a woman aged 25 to 45 with primary liver carcinoma and hepatitis B virus infection. Material: peripheral blood. The CDR3 DNA sequence: TGTGCCAGCATCCAAGTCGGACAGGGGGAAAGCTATGGCTACACCTTC. It yields the protein CASIQVGQGESYGYTF.